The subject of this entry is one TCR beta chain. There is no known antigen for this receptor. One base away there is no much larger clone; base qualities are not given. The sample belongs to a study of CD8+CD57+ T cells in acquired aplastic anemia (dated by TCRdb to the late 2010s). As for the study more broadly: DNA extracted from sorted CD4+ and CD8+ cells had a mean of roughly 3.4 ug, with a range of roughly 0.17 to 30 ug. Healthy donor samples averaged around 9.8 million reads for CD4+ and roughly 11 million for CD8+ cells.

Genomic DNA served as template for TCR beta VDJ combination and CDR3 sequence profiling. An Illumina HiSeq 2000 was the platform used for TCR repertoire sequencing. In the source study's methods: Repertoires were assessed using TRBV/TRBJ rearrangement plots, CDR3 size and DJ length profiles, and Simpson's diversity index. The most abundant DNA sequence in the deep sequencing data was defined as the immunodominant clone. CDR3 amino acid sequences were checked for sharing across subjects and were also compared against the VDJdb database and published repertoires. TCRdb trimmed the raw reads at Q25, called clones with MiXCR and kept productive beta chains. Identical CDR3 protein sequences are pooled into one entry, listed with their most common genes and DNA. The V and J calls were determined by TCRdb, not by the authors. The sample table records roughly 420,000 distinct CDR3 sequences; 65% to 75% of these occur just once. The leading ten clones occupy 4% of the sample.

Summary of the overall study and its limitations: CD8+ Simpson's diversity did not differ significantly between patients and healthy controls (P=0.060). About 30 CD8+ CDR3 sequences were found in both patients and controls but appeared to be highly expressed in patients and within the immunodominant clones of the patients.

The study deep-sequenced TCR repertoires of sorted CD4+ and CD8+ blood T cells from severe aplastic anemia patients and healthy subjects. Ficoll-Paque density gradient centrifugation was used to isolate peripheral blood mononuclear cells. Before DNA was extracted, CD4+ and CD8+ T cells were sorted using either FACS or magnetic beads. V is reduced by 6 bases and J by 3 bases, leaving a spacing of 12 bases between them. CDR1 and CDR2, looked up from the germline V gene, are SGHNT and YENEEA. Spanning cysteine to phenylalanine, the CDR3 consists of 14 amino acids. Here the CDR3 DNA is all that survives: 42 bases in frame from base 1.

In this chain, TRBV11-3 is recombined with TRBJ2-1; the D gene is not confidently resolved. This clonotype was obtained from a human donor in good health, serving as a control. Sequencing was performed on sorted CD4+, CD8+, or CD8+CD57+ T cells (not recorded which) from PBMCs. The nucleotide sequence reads TGTGCCAGCAGTTTGTTCGCCGACTACAATGAGCAGTTCTTC. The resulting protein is CASSLFADYNEQFF.